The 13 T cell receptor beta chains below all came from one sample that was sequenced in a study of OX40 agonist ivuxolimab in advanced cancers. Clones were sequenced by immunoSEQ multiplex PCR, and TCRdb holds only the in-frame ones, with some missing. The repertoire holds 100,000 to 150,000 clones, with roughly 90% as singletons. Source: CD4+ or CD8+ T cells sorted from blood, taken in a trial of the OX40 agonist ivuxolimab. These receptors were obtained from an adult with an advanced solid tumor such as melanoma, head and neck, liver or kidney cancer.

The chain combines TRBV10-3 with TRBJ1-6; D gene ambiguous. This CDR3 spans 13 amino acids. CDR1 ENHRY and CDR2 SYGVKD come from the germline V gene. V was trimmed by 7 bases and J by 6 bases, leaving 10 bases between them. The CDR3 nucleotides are TGTGCCATCAAAGCAGACGTTAATTCACCCCTCCACTTT. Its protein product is CAIKADVNSPLHF.

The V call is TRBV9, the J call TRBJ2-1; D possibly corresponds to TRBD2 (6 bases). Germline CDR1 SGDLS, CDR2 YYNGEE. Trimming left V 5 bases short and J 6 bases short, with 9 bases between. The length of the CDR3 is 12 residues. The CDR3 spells CASRGGANEQFF. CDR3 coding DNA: TGTGCCAGCAGAGGAGGGGCCAATGAGCAGTTCTTC.

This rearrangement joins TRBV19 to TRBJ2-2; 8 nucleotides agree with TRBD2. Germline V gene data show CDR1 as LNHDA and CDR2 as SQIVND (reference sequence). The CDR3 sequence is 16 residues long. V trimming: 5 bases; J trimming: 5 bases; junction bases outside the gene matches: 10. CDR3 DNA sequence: TGTGCCAGTAGTCCCAGCGGGAGCACGGGGACCGGGGAGCTGTTTTTT. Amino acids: CASSPSGSTGTGELFF. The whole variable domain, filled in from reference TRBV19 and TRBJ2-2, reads DGGITQSPKYLFRKEGQNVTLSCEQNLNHDAMYWYRQDPGQGLRLIYYSQIVNDFQKGDIAEGYSVSREKKESFPLTVTSAQKNPTAFYLCASSPSGSTGTGELFFGEGSRLTVL.

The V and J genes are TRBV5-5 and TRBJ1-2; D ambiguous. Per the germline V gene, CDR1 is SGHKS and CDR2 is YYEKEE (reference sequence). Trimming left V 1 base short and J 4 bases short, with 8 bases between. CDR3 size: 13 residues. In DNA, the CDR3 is TGTGCCAGCAGCTTGTCGGCAGTCTATGGCTACACCTTC. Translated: CASSLSAVYGYTF.

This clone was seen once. CDR3 bases: TGTGCCAGCAGTCCCCCCGGCGTGGATGGTGGTGGCTATGGCTACACCTTC. This translates into CASSPPGVDGGGYGYTF. The genes are TRBV25-1 and TRBJ1-2; D is ambiguous. Germline V gene lookup returns CDR1 MGHDK and CDR2 SYGVNS. The CDR3 runs 17 residues. V was cut by 5 bases and J by 4 bases, with 23 bases left in between.

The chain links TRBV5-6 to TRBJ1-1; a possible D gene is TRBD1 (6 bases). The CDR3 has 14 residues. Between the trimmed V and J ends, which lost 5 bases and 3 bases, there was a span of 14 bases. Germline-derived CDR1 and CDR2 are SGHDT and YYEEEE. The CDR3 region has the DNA TGTGCCAGCAGACTGGTAGGGGGGGACACTGAAGCTTTCTTT. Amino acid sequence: CASRLVGGDTEAFF.

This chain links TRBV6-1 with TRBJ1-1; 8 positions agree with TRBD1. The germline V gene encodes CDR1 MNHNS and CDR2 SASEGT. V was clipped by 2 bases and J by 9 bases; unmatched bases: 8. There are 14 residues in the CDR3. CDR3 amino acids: CASSERGQAGQAFF. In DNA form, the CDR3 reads TGTGCCAGCAGTGAAAGGGGACAGGCAGGGCAAGCTTTCTTT.

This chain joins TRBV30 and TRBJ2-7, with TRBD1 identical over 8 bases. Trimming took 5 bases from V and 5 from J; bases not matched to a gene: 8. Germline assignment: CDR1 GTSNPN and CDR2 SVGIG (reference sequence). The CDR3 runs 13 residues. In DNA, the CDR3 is TGTGCCTGGTGGGAGGACAGGGTCCACGAGCAGTACTTC. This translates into CAWWEDRVHEQYF.

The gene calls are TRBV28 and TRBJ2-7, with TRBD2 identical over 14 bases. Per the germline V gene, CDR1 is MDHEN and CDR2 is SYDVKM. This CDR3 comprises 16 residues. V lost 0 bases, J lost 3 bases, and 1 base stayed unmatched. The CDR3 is CASSLWGTSGSYEQYF. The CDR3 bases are TGTGCCAGCAGTTTATGGGGGACTAGCGGGAGCTACGAGCAGTACTTC.

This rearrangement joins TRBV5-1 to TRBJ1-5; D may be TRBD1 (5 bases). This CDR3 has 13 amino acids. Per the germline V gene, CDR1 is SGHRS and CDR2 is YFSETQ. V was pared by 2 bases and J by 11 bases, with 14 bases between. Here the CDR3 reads CASSFQGESAQHF. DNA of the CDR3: TGCGCCAGCAGCTTCCAGGGAGAATCAGCCCAGCATTTT.

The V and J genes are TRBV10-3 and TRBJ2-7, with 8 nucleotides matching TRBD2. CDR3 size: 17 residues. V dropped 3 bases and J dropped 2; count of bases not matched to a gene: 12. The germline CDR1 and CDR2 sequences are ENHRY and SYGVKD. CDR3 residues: CAISDSPGTRGAYEQYF. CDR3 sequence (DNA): TGTGCCATCAGTGATTCACCCGGGACTAGAGGAGCCTACGAGCAGTACTTC.

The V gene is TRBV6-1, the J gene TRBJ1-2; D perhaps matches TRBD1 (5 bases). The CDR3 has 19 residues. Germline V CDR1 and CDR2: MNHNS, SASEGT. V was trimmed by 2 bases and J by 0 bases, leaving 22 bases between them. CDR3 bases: TGTGCCAGCAGTGAACCCGACGGGGGGGTTTCTATCCCTAACTATGGCTACACCTTC. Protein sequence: CASSEPDGGVSIPNYGYTF.

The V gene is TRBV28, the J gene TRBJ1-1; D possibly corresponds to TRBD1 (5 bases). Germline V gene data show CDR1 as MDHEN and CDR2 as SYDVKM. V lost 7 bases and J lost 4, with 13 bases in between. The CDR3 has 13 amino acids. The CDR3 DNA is TGTGCCAGCACCCTCATGGGGCCCACTGAAGCTTTCTTT. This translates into CASTLMGPTEAFF.